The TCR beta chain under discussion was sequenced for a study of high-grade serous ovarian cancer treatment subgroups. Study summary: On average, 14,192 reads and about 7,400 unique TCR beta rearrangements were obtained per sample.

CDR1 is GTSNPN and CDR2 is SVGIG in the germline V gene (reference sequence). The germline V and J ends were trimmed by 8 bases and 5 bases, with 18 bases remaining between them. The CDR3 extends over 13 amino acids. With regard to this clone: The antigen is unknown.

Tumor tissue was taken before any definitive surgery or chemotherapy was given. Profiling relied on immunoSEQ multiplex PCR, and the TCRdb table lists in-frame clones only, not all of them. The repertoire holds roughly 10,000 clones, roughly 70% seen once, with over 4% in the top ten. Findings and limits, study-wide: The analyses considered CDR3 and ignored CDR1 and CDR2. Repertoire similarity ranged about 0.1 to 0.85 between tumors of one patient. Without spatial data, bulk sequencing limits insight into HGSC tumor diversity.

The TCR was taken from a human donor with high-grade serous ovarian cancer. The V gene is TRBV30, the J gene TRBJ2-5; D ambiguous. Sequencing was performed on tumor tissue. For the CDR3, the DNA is TGTGCCCGAGGTGGCCCAAGGCGGGAGACCCAGTACTTC. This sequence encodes CARGGPRRETQYF.